A selection of T cell receptor beta chains follows, all from one sample in a study of OX40 agonist ivuxolimab in advanced cancers. Profiled with immunoSEQ multiplex PCR; TCRdb holds only in-frame clones, not every one. The sample lists fewer than 70,000 clones, around four fifths seen once, with 2% to 2.5% in the top ten. The material sequenced was CD4+ or CD8+ T cells sorted from blood, taken in a trial of the OX40 agonist ivuxolimab. The receptors stem from an adult with an advanced solid tumor such as melanoma, head and neck, liver or kidney cancer. CDR3s leave out the opening cysteine and the closing phenylalanine or tryptophan. Each record gives: V gene, CDR3 protein.

v_call: TRBV6-5; cdr3_aa: ASSYDRGTTEAF
v_call: TRBV11-2; cdr3_aa: ASSPAGGNYEQY
v_call: TRBV11-1; cdr3_aa: ASSLLWGQSQETQY
v_call: TRBV7-8; cdr3_aa: ASSSARGDYGYT
v_call: TRBV5-4; cdr3_aa: ASRLLTGIE
v_call: TRBV13; cdr3_aa: ASSSPLGLAGVAEQY
v_call: TRBV4-1; cdr3_aa: ASSSPAVGDYGYT
v_call: TRBV5-1; cdr3_aa: ASTWSPGGNPSYEQY
v_call: TRBV7-6; cdr3_aa: ASSSSRAPRATGELF
v_call: TRBV2; cdr3_aa: ASSEALGSHSPLH
v_call: TRBV9; cdr3_aa: ASSVYDNGNTIY
v_call: TRBV2; cdr3_aa: ATEGSRSSTDTQY
v_call: TRBV28; cdr3_aa: ASSPRDRQNTEAF
v_call: TRBV5-1; cdr3_aa: ASSPVAWNTEAF
v_call: TRBV19; cdr3_aa: ASSMGSAPNQPQH
v_call: TRBV7-9; cdr3_aa: ASSYSATGLAETQY
v_call: TRBV5-1; cdr3_aa: ASSLIPGGVANEKLF
v_call: TRBV10-2; cdr3_aa: ASSIQSNIQY
v_call: TRBV6-1; cdr3_aa: ASRGHEYNSPLH
v_call: TRBV15; cdr3_aa: ATSTDSGEQF
v_call: TRBV28; cdr3_aa: ASSIPGLNSGNTIY
v_call: TRBV28; cdr3_aa: ASSLGTGGGFGYT
v_call: TRBV7-9; cdr3_aa: ASSFLRTGVTGELF
v_call: TRBV4-1; cdr3_aa: ASSQLGGRNEQF
v_call: TRBV4-2; cdr3_aa: ASSQGPSGEQY
v_call: TRBV14; cdr3_aa: ASSQDLSFANYGYT
v_call: TRBV30; cdr3_aa: AWSARWTGTSTDTQY
v_call: TRBV5-1; cdr3_aa: ASSEQGKTSPLH
v_call: TRBV7-9; cdr3_aa: ASSLDIRAGGGYGYT
v_call: TRBV27; cdr3_aa: ASSLYNSPLH
v_call: TRBV6-4; cdr3_aa: ASSEARGANNEQF
v_call: TRBV9; cdr3_aa: ASSKRGDHNEQF
v_call: TRBV19; cdr3_aa: ASSGGGGGRDTQY
v_call: TRBV7-9; cdr3_aa: ASSRPPYEQF
v_call: TRBV29-1; cdr3_aa: SVDPGQGPDTQY
v_call: TRBV5-4; cdr3_aa: ASSRTGTADNEQF
v_call: TRBV28; cdr3_aa: ASNFRGAGRAYEQY
v_call: TRBV10-1; cdr3_aa: ASSEGLAGNIQY
v_call: TRBV6-6; cdr3_aa: ASSSGAVGVRETQY
v_call: TRBV5-5; cdr3_aa: ASSLGDRSVYEQY
v_call: TRBV11-2; cdr3_aa: ASSLLGSSYNSPLH
v_call: TRBV6-5; cdr3_aa: ASSSPRGQGYNEQF
v_call: TRBV30; cdr3_aa: AWSVRSPASYNSPLH
v_call: TRBV11-2; cdr3_aa: ASSLDSSAGGDGYT
v_call: TRBV18; cdr3_aa: ASSPTDSNQPQH
v_call: TRBV11-3; cdr3_aa: ATSVGVFGANVLT
v_call: TRBV2; cdr3_aa: ASLGPHSYEQY
v_call: TRBV7-9; cdr3_aa: ASSQGAANQPQH
v_call: TRBV6-4; cdr3_aa: ASSTQGFTGELF
v_call: TRBV5-1; cdr3_aa: ASSGTTNEQF
v_call: TRBV15; cdr3_aa: ATRRWADTQY
v_call: TRBV15; cdr3_aa: ATSRSLTGALSYEQY
v_call: TRBV28; cdr3_aa: ASREPGVNEQY
v_call: TRBV7-9; cdr3_aa: ASSLPDRYQETQY
v_call: TRBV6-1; cdr3_aa: ASNSGGALYEQY